This TCR beta chain derives from a study of CD8 T cells in Susac syndrome. RNA totalling about 0.45 to 1 ug underwent reverse transcription with random hexamers. TCRdb processed the immunoSEQ multiplex PCR reads anew with MiXCR; each CDR3 protein has one entry. The profile shows tens of thousands of distinct CDR3 sequences, roughly 94% of them singletons. This clonotype was seen once. The specimen was CD4+ T cells from PBMCs. This sequence originates from a human donor with Susac syndrome.

Written as DNA, the CDR3 is TGCGCCAGCAGCCAGATCGGACAGGGGACTGAAAAACTGTTTTTT. Amino acid sequence: CASSQIGQGTEKLFF. The chain couples TRBV4-1 to TRBJ1-4; 9 positions agree with TRBD1. V gave up 3 bases and J gave up 7 bases; unmatched junction bases: 6. The germline V gene has CDR1 MGHRA and CDR2 YSYEKL. This CDR3 region has 15 residues.